The present TCR beta chain was sequenced within a study of blood T cells in healthy people across ages (dated by TCRdb to about 2015). Broadly, across the study: In model experiments, template switching captured roughly one uniquely barcoded TCR beta cDNA molecule for every two T cells. Age-related changes in TCR beta repertoire diversity were measured in the study by deep sequencing normalized with unique cDNA molecular identifiers. Donors were grouped into four age groups: young (average approximately 15 years), middle-aged (roughly 40), aged (about 59) and long-lived (around 82). To avoid experimental bias, donors of different ages were spread randomly across the sequencing lanes. Two additional independent replicas of 1 million unique cDNA reads from the same blood draw were analyzed for two donors (one aged 18 to 30 and one aged 80 or older). The research as a whole found: Estimates of total diversity based on one million sequenced T cells were regarded as lower bounds and as underestimates. Conclusive comparison of naive and antigen-experienced compartments was prevented by the profiling of bulk unsorted PBMCs. Observed TCR beta diversity per million T cells fell roughly linearly with age, and a significant reduction was already apparent by age roughly 40. Compared with the aged group, the long-lived group had more naive CD4+ T cells, fewer expanded clones and increased TCR diversity, a pattern suggesting age selection. The CMV infection status of donors was not known, potentially confounding age-related changes in expanded clonotypes. The percentage of naive T cells measured by flow cytometry correlated strongly with observed TCR beta diversity.

Details on this clonotype: What this receptor recognizes is not known. Base qualities were left out, and no much larger clone turns up one base away.

Donors were a few dozen systemically healthy Caucasian individuals from Russia aged 6 to 90 years. Each donor gave about 10 milliliters of peripheral blood, drawn into EDTA-treated Vacutainer tubes. Ficoll-Paque density-gradient centrifugation was used to isolate PBMCs, with at least 6.5 million per sample. Total RNA was extracted from PBMCs with Trizol reagent, with at least 5 micrograms obtained per sample. The percentages of naive CD45RAhigh/CD27high T cells were determined by flow cytometry on a PBMC aliquot from every donor. CDR3 length: 14 amino acids, cysteine to phenylalanine. The only DNA kept is the CDR3, 42 bases in frame from the first base. Looking up the germline V gene yields CDR1 ENHRY and CDR2 SYGVKD. The junction shows trimming of 8 bases on V and 1 base on J, and the gene matches do not reach 5 bases of it. Library preparation was by 5' RACE. The instrument given in TCRdb is Illumina HiSeq 2500. A second PCR of about 7 to 12 cycles was run with a J-beta primer mix and a sample-barcoded 5' primer. Each TCR beta cDNA molecule received a unique molecular identifier from a template-switch 5' adaptor carrying 12 random nucleotides. At least 2.5 million CDR3-containing paired-end reads were obtained from each sample. The Mint cDNA synthesis kit, primed by a TRBC-specific oligonucleotide, was used to synthesize first-strand cDNA from all RNA. All cDNA was treated with uracil-DNA glycosylase and then went through a first 18-cycle PCR with the universal primers M1SS and BC2_uni_R. In the authors' own workflow: For normalization, 1 million high-quality reads, each with a distinct molecular identifier, were randomly selected from each sample. Instead of being binned into consensus sequences, reads with shared molecular identifiers were discarded. MiTCR, with a Q25 quality threshold and the strictest error-elimination algorithm, was used for CDR3 identification, clonotype clustering and error correction. Lower-bound total TCR beta diversity was estimated with a nonparametric unseen species model using Euler transformation. Clones were called with MiXCR by TCRdb after fastp trimmed the public reads at Q25, and only in-frame beta chains were retained. Identical CDR3 proteins give one entry, which carries the most common genes and DNA. V and J calls and clone size were set by TCRdb, not the authors. For this sample there are about 1,400,000 distinct CDR3 sequences; about 43% appear just once. Clones ranked in the top ten supply roughly 7.7% of the sample.

This receptor chain uses TRBV10-3 and TRBJ1-1, and TRBD1 matches 9 of the central bases. This TCR derives from a woman under 30 in good health. The sequencing input was blood. The CDR3 region: CAIGETGGNTEAFF. At the DNA level, the sequence is TGTGCCATCGGGGAGACAGGGGGGAACACTGAAGCTTTCTTT.